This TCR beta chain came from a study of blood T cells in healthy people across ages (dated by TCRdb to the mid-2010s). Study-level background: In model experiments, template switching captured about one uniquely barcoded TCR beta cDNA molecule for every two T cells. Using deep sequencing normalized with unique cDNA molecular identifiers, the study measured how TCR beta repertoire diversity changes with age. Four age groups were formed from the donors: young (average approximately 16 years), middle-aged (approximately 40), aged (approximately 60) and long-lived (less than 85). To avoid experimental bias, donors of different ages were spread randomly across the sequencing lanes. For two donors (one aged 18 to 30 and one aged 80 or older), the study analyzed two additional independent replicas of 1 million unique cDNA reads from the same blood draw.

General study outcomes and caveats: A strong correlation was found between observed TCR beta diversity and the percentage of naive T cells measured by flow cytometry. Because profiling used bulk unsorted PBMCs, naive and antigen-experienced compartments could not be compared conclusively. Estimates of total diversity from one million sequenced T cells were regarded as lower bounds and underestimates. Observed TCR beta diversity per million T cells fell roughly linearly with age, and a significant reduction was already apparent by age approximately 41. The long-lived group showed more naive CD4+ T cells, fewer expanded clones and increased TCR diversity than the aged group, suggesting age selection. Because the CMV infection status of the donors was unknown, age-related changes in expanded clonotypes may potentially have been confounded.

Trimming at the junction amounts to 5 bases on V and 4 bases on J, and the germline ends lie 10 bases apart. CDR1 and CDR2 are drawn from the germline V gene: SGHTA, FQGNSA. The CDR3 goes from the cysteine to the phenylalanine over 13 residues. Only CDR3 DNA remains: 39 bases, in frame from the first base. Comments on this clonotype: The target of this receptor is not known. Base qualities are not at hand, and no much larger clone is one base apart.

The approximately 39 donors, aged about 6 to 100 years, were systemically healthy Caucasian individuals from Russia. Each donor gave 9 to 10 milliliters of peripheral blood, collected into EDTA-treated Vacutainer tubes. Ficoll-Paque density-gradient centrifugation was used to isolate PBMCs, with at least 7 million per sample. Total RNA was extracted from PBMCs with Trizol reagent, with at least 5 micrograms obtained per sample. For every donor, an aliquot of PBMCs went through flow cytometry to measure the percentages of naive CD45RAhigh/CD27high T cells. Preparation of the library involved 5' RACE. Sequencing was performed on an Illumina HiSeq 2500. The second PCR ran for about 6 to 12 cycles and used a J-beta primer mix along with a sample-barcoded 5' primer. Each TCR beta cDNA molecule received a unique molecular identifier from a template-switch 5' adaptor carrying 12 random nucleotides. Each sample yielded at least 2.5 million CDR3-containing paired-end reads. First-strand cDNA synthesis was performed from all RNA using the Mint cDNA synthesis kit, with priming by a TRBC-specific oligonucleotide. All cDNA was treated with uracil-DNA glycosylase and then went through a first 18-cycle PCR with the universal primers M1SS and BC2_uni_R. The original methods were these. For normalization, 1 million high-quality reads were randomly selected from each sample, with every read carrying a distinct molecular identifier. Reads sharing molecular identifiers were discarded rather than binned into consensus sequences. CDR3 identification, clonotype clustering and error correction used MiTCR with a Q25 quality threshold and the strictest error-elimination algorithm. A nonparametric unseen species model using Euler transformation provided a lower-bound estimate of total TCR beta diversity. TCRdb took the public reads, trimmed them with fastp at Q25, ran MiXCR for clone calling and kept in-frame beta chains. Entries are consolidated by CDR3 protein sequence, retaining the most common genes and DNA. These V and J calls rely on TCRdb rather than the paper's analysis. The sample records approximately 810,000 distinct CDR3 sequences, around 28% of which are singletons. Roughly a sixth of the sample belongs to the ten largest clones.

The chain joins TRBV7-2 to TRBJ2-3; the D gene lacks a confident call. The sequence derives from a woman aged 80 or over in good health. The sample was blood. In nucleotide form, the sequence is TGTGCCAGCAGCGCTACCCTGGCAGATACGCAGTATTTT. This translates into CASSATLADTQYF.